This passage covers 32 T cell receptor beta chains from one sample sequenced in a study of early T cells in non-severe SARS-CoV-2 infection. TCRdb used MiXCR to reprocess the 5' RACE reads, holding one entry per CDR3 protein. The sample includes tens of thousands of distinct CDR3 sequences, around 11% of them seen just once. Material: whole blood, obtained at baseline. These receptors came from an adult who was a healthcare worker with PCR-confirmed SARS-CoV-2 infection or an uninfected control (not recorded which). The donor label of this sample is uncertain.

The V call is TRBV18, the J call TRBJ1-5; 7 bases match TRBD1. This CDR3 contains 15 residues. The V segment lost 3 bases and the J segment 3 bases; nucleotides outside the gene matches: 5. CDR1 and CDR2 (germline): KGHSH, LQKENI. DNA of the CDR3: TGTGCCAGCTCACCTGGTACAGGGGTCAATCAGCCCCAGCATTTT. Its protein is CASSPGTGVNQPQHF.

This clonotype has only a few counts. The V call is TRBV5-1, the J call TRBJ1-1; TRBD1 matches 9 bases. J was trimmed by 4 bases and V by 4 bases; bases with no gene match: 5. The CDR3 length is 14 residues. The germline V gene has CDR1 SGHRS and CDR2 YFSETQ. CDR3 bases: TGCGCCAGCAGCCAACCGACAGGGGGCACTGAAGCTTTCTTT. Amino acid sequence: CASSQPTGGTEAFF.

This sequence joins TRBV18 and TRBJ2-6; D gene uncertain. V shed 1 base and J shed 0 bases, with 1 base lying between them. Germline V gives CDR1 KGHSH, CDR2 LQKENI. The CDR3 extends over 14 amino acids. CDR3 sequence reads: CASSPRSGANVLTF. CDR3 DNA: TGTGCCAGCTCACCACGCTCTGGGGCCAACGTCCTGACTTTC.

This clonotype has a handful of counts. V usage is TRBV10-3 and J usage is TRBJ2-3, with D unresolved. This CDR3 comprises 13 residues. V was cut by 3 bases and J by 0 bases, with 4 bases left in between. Germline V lookup: CDR1 ENHRY, CDR2 SYGVKD. The CDR3 DNA follows: TGTGCCATCAGTGATAGCAGCACAGATACGCAGTATTTT. As protein: CAISDSSTDTQYF.

The CDR3 loop is CASSLLAGKSYEQYV. The CDR3, as DNA: TGTGCCAGCAGCCTCTTGGCAGGGAAATCCTACGAGCAGTACGTC. This chain joins TRBV7-2 and TRBJ2-7; tentative D call: TRBD1 (5 bases). V lost 5 bases, J lost 1 base, and 15 bases lay in between. This CDR3 comprises 15 residues. The V gene's germline CDR1 is SGHTA and CDR2 FQGNSA.

The J gene is TRBJ2-1, the V gene TRBV11-2; D not resolved. Trimming stripped 5 bases from V and 6 bases from J, with 8 bases between. This CDR3 spans 12 amino acids. Per the germline V gene, CDR1 is SGHAT and CDR2 is FQNNGV. The CDR3 bases are TGTGCCAGCAGCCCTCAACCCAATGAGCAGTTCTTC. Encoded protein: CASSPQPNEQFF.

This clonotype was seen only a few times. The chain is built from TRBV18 and TRBJ2-2; 7 nucleotides agree with TRBD1. The CDR3 is 17 amino acids. Germline CDR1 KGHSH, CDR2 LQKENI. The junction had 6 bases not matched to a gene; V was cut back by 2 bases and J by 0 bases. The CDR3 nucleotides read TGTGCCAGCTCACCAATGGTTCAGGGGGCGAACACCGGGGAGCTGTTTTTT. Translation: CASSPMVQGANTGELFF.

This clonotype has a count of ten or more. The chain joins TRBV14 to TRBJ1-4; 10 bases map to TRBD1. With V trimmed by 1 base and J by 6 bases, 2 bases remained unmatched. Germline V CDR1 and CDR2: SGHDN, FVKESK. The CDR3 runs to 15 residues. CDR3 DNA: TGTGCCAGCAGCCAAGCCGGGACAGGGGATGAAAAACTGTTTTTT. This translates into CASSQAGTGDEKLFF.

This chain links TRBV29-1 with TRBJ2-1; 8 bases match TRBD2. V trimming: 4 bases; J trimming: 4 bases; junction bases outside the gene matches: 6. CDR3 length equals 14 residues. Germline CDR1 SQVTM, CDR2 ANQGSEA. Here the CDR3 DNA reads TGCAGCGTTGCACCCGGGGGGGTTTACAATGAGCAGTTCTTC. This codes for CSVAPGGVYNEQFF.

This clonotype came up many times. This rearrangement joins TRBV20-1 to TRBJ2-1; tentatively, D is TRBD2 (6 bases). V dropped 0 bases and J dropped 9 bases, with 18 bases sitting between them. The V gene's germline CDR1 is DFQATT and CDR2 SNEGSKA (reference sequence). CDR3 size: 15 residues. The CDR3 region is CSARDSGTPSSEQFF. CDR3 bases: TGCAGTGCTAGAGATTCTGGGACTCCCAGCAGTGAGCAGTTCTTC.

CDR3 DNA: TGTGCCAGCACCCCAGGAGGGTATGGCTACACCTTC. It yields the protein CASTPGGYGYTF. This sequence joins TRBV6-5 and TRBJ1-2, with D uncertain. V dropped 7 bases and J dropped 5 bases, with 11 bases sitting between them. From germline, CDR1 is MNHEY and CDR2 SVGAGI. CDR3 length: 12 residues.

The rearrangement joins TRBV2 to TRBJ1-6; TRBD1 might be the D (5 bases). The CDR3 sequence is 16 residues long. CDR1 and CDR2 from the germline V gene are SNHLY and FYNNEI. V was trimmed by 5 bases and J by 1 base, leaving 12 bases between them. The CDR3 nucleotides read TGTGCCAGCAGTCTGCAGGGTGGATCCTATAATTCACCCCTCCACTTT. This codes for CASSLQGGSYNSPLHF.

This clonotype occurred once. The chain links TRBV6-1 to TRBJ2-7, with 9 nucleotides matching TRBD1. The trim removed 2 bases at V and 4 bases at J, leaving 6 bases unmatched. This CDR3 spans 15 amino acids. Germline CDR1 is MNHNS and CDR2 is SASEGT. The CDR3 reads CASSEWDRASYEQYV. As DNA, the CDR3 is TGTGCCAGCAGTGAATGGGACAGGGCATCATACGAGCAGTACGTC.

V is TRBV28 and J is TRBJ2-5; D not resolved. Germline V gene sequence: CDR1 MDHEN, CDR2 SYDVKM. The V and J ends lost 3 bases and 5 bases respectively, with 7 bases between them. The CDR3 has 12 amino acids. CDR3 nucleotides: TGTGCCAGCAGTTTGCCCCTTGAGACCCAGTACTTC. The encoded protein is CASSLPLETQYF.

This clonotype has ten or more counts. The chain is built from TRBV3-1 and TRBJ1-5; 7 bases agree with TRBD1. The CDR3 runs 14 residues. Per germline, CDR1 LGHDT and CDR2 YNNKEL (reference sequence). The J segment lost 7 bases and the V segment lost 4 bases, leaving 7 bases of the junction unmatched. The CDR3 DNA reads TGTGCCAGCAGCCTTGGGACAGTTCCCCAGCCCCAGCATTTT. Residues: CASSLGTVPQPQHF.

This clonotype occurred a few times. The CDR3 here is CASTREGTPTDTQYF. The CDR3 nucleotides read TGTGCCAGTACGCGAGAAGGCACCCCCACAGATACGCAGTATTTT. The chain is built from TRBV19 and TRBJ2-3; no reliable D call. CDR1 is LNHDA and CDR2 is SQIVND in the germline V gene (reference sequence). The V gene lost 7 bases and the J gene lost 2 bases, with 16 bases spanning the gap. The CDR3 is made up of 15 amino acids.

J is TRBJ1-2 and V is TRBV6-1, with TRBD1 identical over 10 bases. The germline V gene encodes CDR1 MNHNS and CDR2 SASEGT. This CDR3 spans 15 amino acids. Trimming removed 0 bases from V and 4 bases from J; junction bases left unmatched: 2. The CDR3 loop reads CASSEAGTGAYGYTF. In nucleotides, the CDR3 is TGTGCCAGCAGTGAAGCCGGGACAGGGGCCTATGGCTACACCTTC.

This clonotype was seen only a few times. The rearrangement joins TRBV6-6 to TRBJ2-3, with 13 bases that match TRBD2. Losses at the gene ends were 4 bases for V and 4 bases for J; bases not matched to a gene: 11. Germline-derived CDR1 and CDR2 are MNHNY and SVGAGI (reference sequence). The CDR3 has 18 residues. This CDR3 reads CASSSTSGGRSQPDTQYF. The CDR3 DNA follows: TGTGCCAGCAGTTCGACTAGCGGGGGGAGAAGTCAGCCAGATACGCAGTATTTT.

The J gene is TRBJ2-7, the V gene TRBV6-6; 9 bases are shared with TRBD2. J lost 7 bases, V lost 10 bases, and 11 bases had no gene match. Germline V gene data show CDR1 as MNHNY and CDR2 as SVGAGI (reference sequence). This CDR3 contains 13 residues. Here the CDR3 DNA reads TGTGCCATTACAGCGAGCGGGGGGAAGGAGCAGTACGTC. It encodes CAITASGGKEQYV.

The chain links TRBV29-1 to TRBJ2-2; the match to TRBD1 covers 9 bases. CDR1 and CDR2 (germline): SQVTM, ANQGSEA. V shed 6 bases and J 6 bases; nucleotides not matched to a gene: 2. The CDR3 has 12 residues. CDR3 loop: CSVGDRAGELFF. The CDR3 region has the DNA TGCAGCGTGGGGGACAGGGCCGGGGAGCTGTTTTTT.

In this sample, this clonotype turned up many times. V is TRBV2 and J is TRBJ1-2; D unresolved. Germline V gene lookup returns CDR1 SNHLY and CDR2 FYNNEI. Trimming pared 5 bases from V and 3 bases from J, leaving 10 bases between. The CDR3 has 13 amino acids. The CDR3 loop reads CASSPPGYYGYTF. The CDR3 region has the DNA TGTGCCAGCAGTCCTCCGGGATACTATGGCTACACCTTC.

The genes are TRBV7-2 and TRBJ2-3; 9 bases fit TRBD2. The J segment lost 7 bases and the V segment lost 1 base, leaving 12 bases of the junction unmatched. The germline gives CDR1 SGHTA, CDR2 FQGNSA. CDR3 size: 17 residues. This CDR3 reads CASSLDRAGGPIHTQYF. The CDR3 nucleotides read TGTGCCAGCAGCTTAGATAGGGCGGGGGGGCCGATACATACGCAGTATTTT.

This clonotype showed up just a few times. J is TRBJ1-6 and V is TRBV5-5; unclear D gene. Germline loops: CDR1 SGHKS, CDR2 YYEKEE (reference sequence). V lost 0 bases to trimming and J lost 10 bases, with 17 bases between them. There are 16 residues in the CDR3. CDR3 DNA sequence: TGTGCCAGCAGCTTGGCCAACGTGAGGGAAGGCTCACCCCTCCACTTT. Its protein product is CASSLANVREGSPLHF. Based on the CDR3 plus reference TRBV5-5 and TRBJ1-6, the full variable domain is DAGVTQSPTHLIKTRGQQVTLRCSPISGHKSVSWYQQVLGQGPQFIFQYYEKEERGRGNFPDRFSARQFPNYSSELNVNALLLGDSALYLCASSLANVREGSPLHFGNGTRLTVT.

A few counts support this clonotype. V gene TRBV7-3 combines with J gene TRBJ1-5; tentatively, D is TRBD1 (6 bases). V lost 4 bases and J lost 5, with 21 bases in between. Germline V gives CDR1 SGHTA, CDR2 FQGTGA. The CDR3 runs 17 residues. The CDR3, as DNA: TGTGCCAGCAGCTCCTCCCCGGCCGGGGGGCTGTATCAGCCCCAGCATTTT. It is translated as CASSSSPAGGLYQPQHF.

The V call is TRBV27, the J call TRBJ2-7; D perhaps matches TRBD2 (5 bases). The CDR3 covers 14 residues. Trimming left V 6 bases short and J 3 bases short, with 15 bases between. Germline lookup yields CDR1 MNHEY and CDR2 SMNVEV (reference sequence). The CDR3 sequence is CASSPGPEVYEQYV. CDR3 DNA sequence: TGTGCCAGCAGCCCGGGCCCGGAGGTCTACGAGCAGTACGTC.

This clonotype was counted at least ten times. V usage is TRBV20-1 and J usage is TRBJ2-7; no reliable D call. Germline values: CDR1 DFQATT, CDR2 SNEGSKA (reference sequence). Trimming shortened V by 2 bases and J by 1 base, and 21 bases separated the two germline ends. The CDR3 length is 17 residues. As DNA, the CDR3 is TGCAGTGCTAGATACCCTGGGTCCGGGCGCCGTTCCTACGAGCAGTACGTC. Translating it yields CSARYPGSGRRSYEQYV.

This clonotype has a handful of counts. V usage is TRBV5-1 and J usage is TRBJ2-6, with TRBD1 matching over 7 bases. V shed 4 bases, J shed 4 bases, and the junction held 14 bases outside the gene matches. In germline, CDR1 is SGHRS, CDR2 YFSETQ. This CDR3 has 18 residues. The CDR3 nucleotides read TGCGCCAGCAGCGAAGGGGACAGCTCGCTCCCCGGGGCCAACGTCCTGACTTTC. Translating gives CASSEGDSSLPGANVLTF.

This clonotype has only a few counts. The chain couples TRBV20-1 to TRBJ2-2, with 13 bases matching TRBD2. Losses at the gene ends were 0 bases for V and 6 bases for J; bases not matched to a gene: 7. The CDR3 has 17 residues. CDR1 and CDR2 (germline): DFQATT, SNEGSKA (reference sequence). The CDR3 is CSARDPSTSGGAGELFF. DNA for the CDR3: TGCAGTGCTAGAGATCCCTCCACTAGCGGGGGGGCCGGGGAGCTGTTTTTT.

J is TRBJ2-5 and V is TRBV7-2, with 9 bases that match TRBD2. J was trimmed by 2 bases and V by 3 bases; bases with no gene match: 10. This CDR3 is 17 amino acids long. The germline gives CDR1 SGHTA, CDR2 FQGNSA. Here the CDR3 DNA reads TGTGCCAGCAGCTTTAGCGGGGGCAACCGGGGACAAGAGACCCAGTACTTC. It specifies CASSFSGGNRGQETQYF. The full variable domain, with the rest looked up from reference TRBV7-2 and TRBJ2-5, is GAGVSQSPSNKVTEKGKDVELRCDPISGHTALYWYRQSLGQGLEFLIYFQGNSAPDKSGLPSDRFSAERTGGSVSTLTIQRTQQEDSAVYLCASSFSGGNRGQETQYFGPGTRLLVL.

In this sample, this clonotype turned up many times. V and J are TRBV20-1 and TRBJ1-1; D uncertain. Per the germline V gene, CDR1 is DFQATT and CDR2 is SNEGSKA (reference sequence). The CDR3 length is 16 residues. The V and J ends lost 0 bases and 5 bases respectively, with 19 bases between them. For the CDR3, the DNA is TGCAGTGCTAGAGATATAGGGAGGGCGTTTAAGACTGAAGCTTTCTTT. Protein sequence: CSARDIGRAFKTEAFF.

This clonotype has only a few counts. This chain uses TRBV3-1 with TRBJ1-1; possibly TRBD1 for D (5 bases). Germline V gives CDR1 LGHDT, CDR2 YNNKEL (reference sequence). V shed 1 base and J shed 3 bases, with 9 bases lying between them. The CDR3 is 14 amino acids. The chain's CDR3 is CASSQGGRYTEAFF. The CDR3 DNA reads as TGTGCCAGCAGCCAAGGGGGACGGTACACTGAAGCTTTCTTT.

The gene calls are TRBV7-2 and TRBJ2-1; 12 bases map to TRBD2. V dropped 5 bases and J dropped 0; count of bases not matched to a gene: 11. Germline V gives CDR1 SGHTA, CDR2 FQGNSA. This CDR3 has 19 amino acids. CDR3 DNA sequence: TGTGCCAGCAGCCAACCTAGCGGGGGGGCAAGGAGCTCCTACAATGAGCAGTTCTTC. The encoded protein is CASSQPSGGARSSYNEQFF.